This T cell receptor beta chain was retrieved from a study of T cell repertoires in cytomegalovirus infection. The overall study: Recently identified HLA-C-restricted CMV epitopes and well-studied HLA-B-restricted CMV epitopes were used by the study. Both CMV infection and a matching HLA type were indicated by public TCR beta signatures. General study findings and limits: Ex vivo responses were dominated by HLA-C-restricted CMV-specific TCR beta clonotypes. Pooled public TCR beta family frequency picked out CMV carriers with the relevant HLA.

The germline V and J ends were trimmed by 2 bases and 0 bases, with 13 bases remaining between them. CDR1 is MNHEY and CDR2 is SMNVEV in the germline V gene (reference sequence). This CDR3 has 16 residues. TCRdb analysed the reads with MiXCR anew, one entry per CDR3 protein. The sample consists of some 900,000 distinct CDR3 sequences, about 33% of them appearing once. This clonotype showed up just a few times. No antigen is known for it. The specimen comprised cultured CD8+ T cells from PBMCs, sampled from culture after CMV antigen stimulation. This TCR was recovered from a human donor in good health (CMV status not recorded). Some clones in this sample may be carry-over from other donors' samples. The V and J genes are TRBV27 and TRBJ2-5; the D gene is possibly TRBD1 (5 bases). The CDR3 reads CASSLGAGPNQETQYF. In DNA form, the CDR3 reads TGTGCCAGCAGTTTAGGGGCAGGGCCTAACCAAGAGACCCAGTACTTC.